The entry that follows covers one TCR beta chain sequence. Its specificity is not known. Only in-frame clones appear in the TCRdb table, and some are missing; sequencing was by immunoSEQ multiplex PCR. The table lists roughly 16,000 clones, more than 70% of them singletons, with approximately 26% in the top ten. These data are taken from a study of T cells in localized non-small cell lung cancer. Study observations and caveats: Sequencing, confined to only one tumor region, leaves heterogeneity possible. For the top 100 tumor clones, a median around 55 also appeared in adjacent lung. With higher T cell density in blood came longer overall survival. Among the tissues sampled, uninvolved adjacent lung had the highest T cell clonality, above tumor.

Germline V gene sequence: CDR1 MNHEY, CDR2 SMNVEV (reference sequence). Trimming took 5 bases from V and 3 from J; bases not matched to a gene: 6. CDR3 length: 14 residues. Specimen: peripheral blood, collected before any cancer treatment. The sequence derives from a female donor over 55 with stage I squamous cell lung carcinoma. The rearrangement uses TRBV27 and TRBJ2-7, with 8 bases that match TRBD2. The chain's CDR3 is CASSISGRGYEQYF. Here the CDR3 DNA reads TGTGCCAGCAGTATCAGCGGGAGAGGCTACGAGCAGTACTTC.